Given below is one T cell receptor beta chain in context. Its antigen is unidentified. The rectum was sampled with one to two pinch biopsies at colonoscopy. The method was immunoSEQ multiplex PCR; TCRdb's version includes in-frame clones alone and lacks a portion of them. The table shows some 25,000 clones, with 70% to 75% occurring only once. These data come from a study of pediatric ulcerative colitis. Study observations and caveats: Acute severe colitis showed lower rectal diversity from clonal expansions.

Trimming removed 5 bases from V and 0 bases from J; junction bases left unmatched: 4. The germline V gene has CDR1 SEHNR and CDR2 FQNEAQ (reference sequence). The CDR3 sequence is 17 residues long. The sequenced material came from gut tissue. The chain recombines TRBV7-9 with TRBJ2-1; 13 bases fit TRBD2. The sequence derives from a boy aged 10-17 years with severe ulcerative colitis. The CDR3 sequence: CASSQGTSGNSYNEQFF. In DNA, the CDR3 is TGTGCCAGCAGCCAGGGGACTAGCGGGAACTCCTACAATGAGCAGTTCTTC.